Following are 20 T cell receptor beta chains from one sample sequenced in a study of blood T cell repertoires in COVID-19. Profiled with immunoSEQ multiplex PCR; TCRdb holds only in-frame clones, not every one. The sample includes some 64,000 clones, roughly 79% of them seen just once. Input material: peripheral blood. The receptor source for this set is a woman aged 60-70 years with acute or convalescent COVID-19.

This rearrangement joins TRBV5-8 to TRBJ1-6; D might be TRBD1 (5 bases). CDR3 length: 15 residues. Germline CDR1 reads SGHTS; CDR2 reads YDEGEE. The V gene lost 0 bases and the J gene lost 9 bases, with 13 bases spanning the gap. CDR3 sequence reads: CASSLGFREASPLHF. In DNA form, the CDR3 reads TGTGCCAGCAGCTTGGGTTTCAGGGAAGCTTCACCCCTCCACTTT.

V and J are TRBV5-4 and TRBJ2-3; TRBD2 aligns across 9 bases. Unmatched junction bases numbered 12, after V lost 4 bases and J lost 6 bases. Germline CDR1 SGHNT, CDR2 YYREEE (reference sequence). The CDR3 sequence is 16 residues long. The CDR3 here is CASSGAGGGAADTQYF. The DNA of the CDR3 is TGTGCCAGCAGCGGAGCGGGCGGGGGGGCCGCGGATACGCAGTATTTT.

The gene calls are TRBV6-5 and TRBJ1-1; D possibly corresponds to TRBD1 (5 bases). Per the germline V gene, CDR1 is MNHEY and CDR2 is SVGAGI. With 6 bases removed from V and 6 bases from J, the gap between germline ends came to 14 bases. The length of the CDR3 is 13 residues. CDR3 sequence (DNA): TGTGCCAGCAGCTTACCGGGGGGTTCTGAAGCTTTCTTT. This encodes CASSLPGGSEAFF.

The V and J genes are TRBV30 and TRBJ1-1; D is unresolved. Trimming removed 0 bases at V and 3 bases at J, with 8 bases between. This CDR3 has 13 residues. Germline assignment: CDR1 GTSNPN and CDR2 SVGIG (reference sequence). CDR3 region: CAWSVIGYTEAFF. CDR3 in DNA: TGTGCCTGGAGTGTCATCGGGTACACTGAAGCTTTCTTT.

This rearrangement joins TRBV4-1 to TRBJ2-7, with D maybe TRBD1 (6 bases). CDR1 MGHRA and CDR2 YSYEKL come from the germline V gene. V was clipped by 0 bases and J by 4 bases, with 10 bases between them. This CDR3 spans 14 amino acids. The CDR3 sequence: CASSQDVDRYEQYF. CDR3 nucleotide sequence: TGCGCCAGCAGCCAAGACGTTGACAGGTACGAGCAGTACTTC.

This chain connects TRBV4-3 to TRBJ2-7, with 7 bases lining up with TRBD2. J lost 4 bases, V lost 0 bases, and 9 bases had no gene match. Germline V gene sequence: CDR1 LGHNA, CDR2 YSLEER. This CDR3 has 16 residues. In DNA form, the CDR3 reads TGCGCCAGCAGCCAAGATCGGGGGGTAGGGGAATACGAGCAGTACTTC. This sequence encodes CASSQDRGVGEYEQYF.

The chain employs TRBV5-8 and TRBJ2-3; D unclear. CDR1 and CDR2 (germline): SGHTS, YDEGEE. This CDR3 has 12 amino acids. V lost 2 bases to trimming and J lost 6 bases, with 7 bases between them. The CDR3 sequence is CASSFSMDTQYF. The CDR3 bases are TGTGCCAGCAGCTTTAGCATGGATACGCAGTATTTT.

Only one count was recorded for this clone. This sequence joins TRBV7-2 and TRBJ1-4; TRBD1 matches at 8 bases. The length of the CDR3 is 15 residues. Losses at the gene ends were 4 bases for V and 7 bases for J; bases not matched to a gene: 8. Germline V gene lookup returns CDR1 SGHTA and CDR2 FQGNSA. CDR3 nucleotide sequence: TGTGCCAGCAGCTCAGACAGGGGCGACACTGAAAAACTGTTTTTT. Its translation is CASSSDRGDTEKLFF.

The chain combines TRBV19 with TRBJ1-4, with D perhaps matching TRBD1 (6 bases). This CDR3 contains 15 residues. Trimming took 4 bases from V and 3 from J, leaving 12 bases between them. Germline V lookup: CDR1 LNHDA, CDR2 SQIVND (reference sequence). CDR3 residues: CASSTGQRPNEKLFF. For the CDR3, the DNA is TGTGCCAGTAGTACAGGACAGAGACCTAATGAAAAACTGTTTTTT.

The chain recombines TRBV5-6 with TRBJ1-1; 9 bases agree with TRBD1. With V trimmed by 4 bases and J by 10 bases, 14 bases remained unmatched. The CDR3 is 15 amino acids. Per germline, CDR1 SGHDT and CDR2 YYEEEE. The DNA of the CDR3 is TGTGCCAGCAGCGGCTACGGACAGGGGAGTCGCGTAGCTTTCTTT. Its translation: CASSGYGQGSRVAFF.

The rearrangement joins TRBV7-2 to TRBJ1-6, with a possible D match to TRBD1 (6 bases). The CDR3 length is 15 residues. CDR1 and CDR2 from the germline V gene are SGHTA and FQGNSA. The ends were cut back, 5 bases at V and 8 bases at J, with 16 bases in the middle. The CDR3 DNA is TGTGCCAGCAGCCTAAGAGGACAGCCCTATTCACCCCTCCACTTT. This codes for CASSLRGQPYSPLHF.

The chain joins TRBV6-1 to TRBJ1-4; tentative D call: TRBD1 (6 bases). The CDR3 sequence is 16 residues long. The germline CDR1 and CDR2 sequences are MNHNS and SASEGT. V was clipped by 2 bases and J by 0 bases, with 10 bases between them. The CDR3 sequence is CASSETGFATNEKLFF. The CDR3 nucleotides are TGTGCCAGCAGTGAAACAGGGTTTGCAACTAATGAAAAACTGTTTTTT.

The chain joins TRBV5-1 to TRBJ2-3, with 8 positions matching TRBD2. CDR1 SGHRS and CDR2 YFSETQ come from the germline V gene. CDR3 length: 14 amino acids. V trimming: 9 bases; J trimming: 1 base; junction bases outside the gene matches: 7. CDR3 nucleotides: TGCGCCACCTCAAAGACTAGCGGCACAGATACGCAGTATTTT. It translates to CATSKTSGTDTQYF.

The rearrangement uses TRBV2 and TRBJ2-4; 8 positions agree with TRBD1. J lost 0 bases, V lost 11 bases, and 6 bases had no gene match. Germline V gives CDR1 SNHLY, CDR2 FYNNEI. This CDR3 comprises 14 residues. The CDR3 region has the DNA TGTGCCGGAAGGGACAGGCTAGCCAAAAACATTCAGTACTTC. Translation gives CAGRDRLAKNIQYF. Looking up the rest from reference TRBV2 and TRBJ2-4 gives the full variable domain: EPEVTQTPSHQVTQMGQEVILRCVPISNHLYFYWYRQILGQKVEFLVSFYNNEISEKSEIFDDQFSVERPDGSNFTLKIRSTKLEDSAMYFCAGRDRLAKNIQYFGAGTRLSVL.

The chain has TRBV7-9 and TRBJ2-1; TRBD2 matches at 14 bases. Per germline, CDR1 SEHNR and CDR2 FQNEAQ (reference sequence). The junction had 1 base not matched to a gene; V was cut back by 5 bases and J by 1 base. The CDR3 totals 16 residues. As DNA, the CDR3 is TGTGCCAGCAGCCGACTAGCGGGGGGGTCCTACAATGAGCAGTTCTTC. Residues: CASSRLAGGSYNEQFF.

The CDR3 DNA reads as TGTGCCAGCAGCCAAGGGACAGGGGCTAGCACCGGGGAGCTGTTTTTT. It specifies CASSQGTGASTGELFF. This chain uses TRBV7-6 with TRBJ2-2; the match to TRBD1 covers 10 bases. Germline lookup yields CDR1 SGHVS and CDR2 FNYEAQ. After removal of 5 bases from V and 4 bases from J, the junction contained 7 bases not matched to a gene. There are 16 residues in the CDR3.

The chain uses TRBV7-2 and TRBJ2-5; D might be TRBD1 (5 bases). CDR3 size: 17 residues. Germline V gives CDR1 SGHTA, CDR2 FQGNSA. V was cut by 2 bases and J by 3 bases, with 19 bases left in between. CDR3 protein: CASSLNNVDRAKETQYF. The CDR3 DNA sequence: TGTGCCAGCAGCTTAAACAACGTCGACAGAGCGAAAGAGACCCAGTACTTC.

As DNA, the CDR3 is TGTGCCATCAGTGAAAGGGAAAAAGAGGGCGCTTCTGGCTACACCTTC. Amino acids: CAISEREKEGASGYTF. The chain joins TRBV10-3 to TRBJ1-2; D not certain. The CDR3 has 16 residues. Trimming pared 3 bases from V and 7 bases from J, leaving 21 bases between. Germline values: CDR1 ENHRY, CDR2 SYGVKD.

V usage is TRBV7-3 and J usage is TRBJ1-1; D remains unclear. This CDR3 spans 13 amino acids. The germline CDR1 and CDR2 sequences are SGHTA and FQGTGA. V lost 5 bases, J lost 1 base, and 8 bases lay in between. DNA for the CDR3: TGTGCCAGCAGCCGGGTGCCGAACACTGAAGCTTTCTTT. This sequence encodes CASSRVPNTEAFF.

V and J are TRBV30 and TRBJ2-3; possibly TRBD1 for D (6 bases). Between the trimmed V and J ends, which lost 5 bases and 2 bases, there was a span of 14 bases. Germline V gene data show CDR1 as GTSNPN and CDR2 as SVGIG (reference sequence). The CDR3 is 14 residues long. The CDR3 is CAWGSGGNTDTQYF. In DNA form, the CDR3 reads TGTGCCTGGGGGAGTGGGGGCAACACAGATACGCAGTATTTT.